What follows is one T cell receptor beta chain and its context. The V and J ends lost 3 bases and 0 bases, in that order; junction bases with no gene match: 7. This CDR3 comprises 16 residues. Per the germline V gene, CDR1 is LNHDA and CDR2 is SQIVND (reference sequence). The sample is drawn from a study of control samples from healthy donors and cancer patients. Produced via immunoSEQ multiplex PCR; TCRdb's table is partial and in-frame only. The sample yields tens of thousands of clones, roughly 84% seen once. The V call is TRBV19, the J call TRBJ1-2; 7 nucleotides agree with TRBD1. The sample comprised blood. The TCR originated in a man between 50 and 59 years old in good health. CDR3 coding DNA: TGTGCCAGTAGTATGAGGGGGCCTGTTACTAACTATGGCTACACCTTC. As protein: CASSMRGPVTNYGYTF.